This T cell receptor (beta chain) stems from a study of early T cells in non-severe SARS-CoV-2 infection. This clonotype was counted at least ten times. TCRdb reprocessed the 5' RACE reads via MiXCR and lists one record per CDR3 protein. The data show 35,000 to 45,000 distinct CDR3 sequences, about 3.9% seen once. The source of this sequence is an adult who was a healthcare worker with PCR-confirmed SARS-CoV-2 infection or an uninfected control (not recorded which). Material: whole blood.

The CDR3 loop reads CASSKQGAATNEKLFF. The CDR3 coding sequence is TGTGCCAGCAGCAAACAGGGGGCGGCAACTAATGAAAAACTGTTTTTT. The rearrangement links TRBV7-8 to TRBJ1-4; 9 positions match TRBD1. The CDR3 has 16 residues. Germline CDR1 is SGHVS and CDR2 is FQNEAQ. Trimming took 5 bases from V and 0 from J; bases not matched to a gene: 4.